Below, 6 T cell receptor beta chains from the same sample are listed, as sequenced in a study of low-dose radiotherapy and immunotherapy resistance in tumors. Noted time point: after trial treatment. Specified treatment: LDRT plus nivolumab, ipilimumab, low-dose cyclophosphamide and aspirin (RACIN trial). Primers targeting TRAV and TRBV primed first-strand cDNA, covering alpha and beta chains. TCRs underwent roughly 19 PCR cycles of amplification with a constant-region primer and V-primer adapter. TCRdb fed the reads into MiXCR, producing one record per CDR3 protein. The data show 50,000 or so distinct CDR3 sequences, about 23% seen once. The sample here was PBMCs, taken after low-dose radiotherapy plus immunotherapy. Receptors were obtained from a male donor with prostate cancer.

This clonotype has at least ten counts. The V and J genes are TRBV7-2 and TRBJ2-2, with TRBD2 identical over 8 bases. Trimming took 1 base from V and 4 from J; bases not matched to a gene: 11. Germline CDR1 is SGHTA and CDR2 is FQGNSA. This CDR3 comprises 18 residues. The CDR3 protein is CASSLVAGGGPATGELFF. The CDR3, as DNA: TGTGCCAGCAGCTTAGTAGCCGGCGGGGGGCCGGCCACCGGGGAGCTGTTTTTT.

This clonotype was recorded at least ten times. The gene calls are TRBV5-1 and TRBJ2-3; 8 bases line up with TRBD2. Germline V gene sequence: CDR1 SGHRS, CDR2 YFSETQ. The CDR3 runs to 16 residues. V lost 4 bases to trimming and J lost 1 base; unmatched junction nucleotides: 8. This chain's CDR3 is CASSGGGLAGTDTQYF. The CDR3 DNA follows: TGCGCCAGCAGCGGCGGGGGGCTAGCCGGCACAGATACGCAGTATTTT.

CDR3 sequence: CASSLRGGSGYEQYF. The CDR3 DNA reads as TGTGCCAGCAGTTTAAGGGGGGGATCGGGCTACGAGCAGTACTTC. This sequence joins TRBV28 and TRBJ2-7; D might be TRBD2 (7 bases). Germline lookup yields CDR1 MDHEN and CDR2 SYDVKM. V was pared by 2 bases and J by 3 bases, with 14 bases between. This CDR3 has 15 amino acids.

A single count supports this clonotype. The V call is TRBV15, the J call TRBJ1-5; D perhaps matches TRBD1 (6 bases). Trimming left V 3 bases short and J 1 base short, with 19 bases between. The CDR3 length is 18 residues. From germline, CDR1 is LNHNV and CDR2 YYDKDF (reference sequence). The CDR3: CATSSLGHRAGSNQPQHF. CDR3 nucleotide sequence: TGTGCCACCAGCAGCTTGGGGCACAGGGCTGGGAGCAATCAGCCCCAGCATTTT.

This clonotype was observed many times. The CDR3 bases are TGTGCCAGCAGCTCCCGCCGCAACACAGATACGCAGTATTTT. It codes for CASSSRRNTDTQYF. The chain is built from TRBV9 and TRBJ2-3; D gene ambiguous. The length of the CDR3 is 14 residues. V was cut by 4 bases and J by 2 bases, with 11 bases left in between. CDR1 is SGDLS, CDR2 YYNGEE, per germline.

In its sample, this clonotype was seen many times. The chain carries TRBV14 and TRBJ1-5; possible D gene TRBD1, 5 bases. Trimming took off 3 bases at V and 4 bases at J, with 10 bases between the two ends. The germline CDR1 and CDR2 sequences are SGHDN and FVKESK. The CDR3 loop spans 14 amino acids. CDR3 in DNA: TGTGCCAGCAGCCAGGGACCAGAGAATCAGCCCCAGCATTTT. Translating it yields CASSQGPENQPQHF.